This is a list of T cell receptor beta chains from one sample in a study of patients and donors after allogeneic stem cell transplantation. Each CDR3 protein is one row after TCRdb ran MiXCR on the RT-PCR reads. The table shows 800,000 to 1,000,000 distinct CDR3 sequences, with about 20% occurring only once. Sequenced: blood, either unsorted or a sorted T cell fraction (not recorded which). All receptors derive from a human donor who was either an allogeneic HSCT recipient or a stem cell or donor lymphocyte infusion donor (not recorded which). It is not recorded whose cells these are; they may come from a transplant donor. CDR3s include the opening cysteine and the closing phenylalanine or tryptophan. The D gene is left open where the match is weak. Expanded clones get a size class; other rows say once, few or many, or leave the size out.

many,TRBJ2-5,TRBD2,TRBV10-3,TGTGCCATCAGTGAGCCCGGGACTAGCGGGAAAGAGACCCAGTACTTC,CAISEPGTSGKETQYF
-,TRBJ2-2,TRBD1,TRBV7-9,TGTGCCAGCAGCCCCCTGGACAGGGCGAACACCGGGGAGCTGTTTTTT,CASSPLDRANTGELFF
-,TRBJ1-1,TRBD1,TRBV9,TGTGCCAGCAGCCAGGGACAGGGTAGTACTGAAGCTTTCTTT,CASSQGQGSTEAFF
few,TRBJ1-1,-,TRBV6-1,TGTGCCAGCAGTGGGGGACGTTGGGAGAACACTGAAGCTTTCTTT,CASSGGRWENTEAFF
few,TRBJ2-3,TRBD1,TRBV6-1,TGTGCCAGCAGACAAACAGGGGGGTCGGGGATGGATACGCAGTATTTT,CASRQTGGSGMDTQYF
many,TRBJ2-1,TRBD1,TRBV28,TGTGCCAGCAGTTTCCGTGGGACAGGGGATGAGCAGTTCTTC,CASSFRGTGDEQFF
-,TRBJ2-1,TRBD2,TRBV5-6,TGTGCCAGCAGCTTGTGGGCTAGGACTAGCGGGAGGAAATCCTACAATGAGCAGTTCTTC,CASSLWARTSGRKSYNEQFF
-,TRBJ1-1,-,TRBV5-8,TGTGCCAGCAGCTTCGGGGAGGGAGTGACTGAAGCTTTCTTT,CASSFGEGVTEAFF
-,TRBJ2-3,-,TRBV20-1,TGCAGTGCTAGACGCCCCCCTAGCTCACCCACAGATACGCAGTATTTT,CSARRPPSSPTDTQYF
few,TRBJ2-5,TRBD1,TRBV7-9,TGTGCATCTGACAGGGTCGAGACCCAGTACTTC,CASDRVETQYF
-,TRBJ1-2,TRBD1,TRBV6-1,TGTGCCAGCATAATTAGGGACAGCCCGTATGGCTACACCTTC,CASIIRDSPYGYTF
few,TRBJ1-2,-,TRBV30,TGTGCCTGGACAGTAGCTTTAGCTAACTATGGCTACACCTTC,CAWTVALANYGYTF